These 29 T cell receptor beta chains were sequenced from one sample in a study of blood T cell repertoires in COVID-19. TCRdb's table, derived via immunoSEQ multiplex PCR, lists solely in-frame clones and lacks some. This table has about 200,000 clones, more than 85% appearing once. Sequenced input: peripheral blood. These receptors were collected from a man aged 35 to 55 with acute or convalescent COVID-19.

J is TRBJ2-7 and V is TRBV27, with D perhaps TRBD2 (6 bases). The CDR3 is made up of 13 amino acids. Trimming pared 3 bases from V and 3 bases from J, leaving 9 bases between. Germline values: CDR1 MNHEY, CDR2 SMNVEV (reference sequence). For the CDR3, the DNA is TGTGCCAGCAGTTTGAGCGGGTACTACGAGCAGTACTTC. It specifies CASSLSGYYEQYF.

This chain links TRBV7-6 with TRBJ1-1; 7 bases fit TRBD1. With V trimmed by 4 bases and J by 1 base, 18 bases remained unmatched. The CDR3 is 19 amino acids. Germline CDR1 is SGHVS and CDR2 is FNYEAQ. The CDR3 sequence: CASSSIPGTAPRGNTEAFF. CDR3 nucleotides: TGTGCCAGCAGCTCCATACCGGGGACAGCCCCTCGAGGGAACACTGAAGCTTTCTTT.

J is TRBJ1-5 and V is TRBV6-5; D is undetermined. The CDR3 loop spans 13 amino acids. Trimming left V 6 bases short and J 5 bases short, with 11 bases between. Per germline, CDR1 MNHEY and CDR2 SVGAGI. CDR3 residues: CASSVERYQPQHF. The DNA of the CDR3 is TGTGCCAGCAGCGTGGAGAGATATCAGCCCCAGCATTTT.

This clone has just a few counts. The V and J genes are TRBV30 and TRBJ2-3; TRBD1 matches 10 bases. Germline V gene data show CDR1 as GTSNPN and CDR2 as SVGIG (reference sequence). V was pared by 6 bases and J by 1 base, with 1 base of the junction left unmatched. The CDR3 length is 13 residues. The CDR3 DNA sequence: TGTGCCTGCGGGACAGGGGGCACAGATACGCAGTATTTT. This encodes CACGTGGTDTQYF.

The CDR3 is CASSPRSAGTGVNEQFF. The CDR3 DNA reads TGTGCCAGCTCACCAAGGAGCGCCGGGACAGGGGTCAATGAGCAGTTCTTC. The V and J genes are TRBV18 and TRBJ2-1, with 10 bases that match TRBD1. CDR3 length: 17 amino acids. CDR1 and CDR2 (germline): KGHSH, LQKENI. The trim removed 2 bases at V and 6 bases at J, leaving 10 bases unmatched.

V usage is TRBV5-1 and J usage is TRBJ2-1; a weak D match, TRBD1 (6 bases). The CDR3 length is 15 residues. The V and J ends lost 3 bases and 4 bases respectively, with 14 bases between them. The germline CDR1 and CDR2 sequences are SGHRS and YFSETQ. Here the CDR3 reads CASSSHRVEYNEQFF. DNA for the CDR3: TGCGCCAGCAGCTCCCACAGGGTTGAGTACAATGAGCAGTTCTTC. The complete variable domain, with remaining parts taken from reference TRBV5-1 and TRBJ2-1, reads KAGVTQTPRYLIKTRGQQVTLSCSPISGHRSVSWYQQTPGQGLQFLFEYFSETQRNKGNFPGRFSGRQFSNSRSEMNVSTLELGDSALYLCASSSHRVEYNEQFFGPGTRLTVL.

The chain links TRBV10-3 to TRBJ2-1, with 12 bases lining up with TRBD2. CDR1 ENHRY and CDR2 SYGVKD come from the germline V gene. CDR3 length equals 17 residues. With 2 bases clipped from V and 8 bases from J, the junction kept 10 bases outside the gene matches. DNA for the CDR3: TGTGCCATCAGTGAGGAACTAGCGGGGGGTCGAAGGGATGAGCAGTTCTTC. It specifies CAISEELAGGRRDEQFF.

J is TRBJ1-4 and V is TRBV30; 9 bases align to TRBD1. CDR1 and CDR2 from the germline V gene are GTSNPN and SVGIG (reference sequence). The ends lost 1 base at V and 8 bases at J; junction bases unmatched: 5. The CDR3 has 14 residues. In DNA form, the CDR3 reads TGTGCCTGGAGTGACAGGGGGCCCAGAGAAAAACTGTTTTTT. It is translated as CAWSDRGPREKLFF.

Concerning this clone: At one boundary the junction diverges from the germline segment, which might be a read error. The J gene is TRBJ2-1, the V gene TRBV7-7, with TRBD2 identical over 9 bases. The CDR3 is made up of 16 amino acids. Germline values: CDR1 SSHAT, CDR2 FNYEAQ (reference sequence). The CDR3 loop is CASSDGLASSYNEQFF. CDR3 nucleotides: TGTGCTAGCAGCGATGGACTAGCGAGCTCCTACAATGAGCAGTTCTTC.

The rearrangement uses TRBV3-1 (or the pseudogene TRBV3-2) and TRBJ1-2, with D possibly matching TRBD1 (6 bases). Germline loops: CDR1 LGHDT, CDR2 YNNKEL (reference sequence). Trimming removed 3 bases from V and 8 bases from J, with 19 bases in between. The CDR3 is made up of 15 amino acids. The CDR3 nucleotides are TGTGCCAGCAGCCACACCTTAAGACCCGGGACAGGCTACACCTTC. This gives the protein CASSHTLRPGTGYTF.

This chain connects TRBV27 to TRBJ2-2; 7 nucleotides align to TRBD2. CDR3 length equals 16 residues. Germline V gene data show CDR1 as MNHEY and CDR2 as SMNVEV (reference sequence). Trimming took 2 bases from V and 3 from J; bases not matched to a gene: 6. The CDR3 loop reads CASSLMAGVDTGELFF. The CDR3, as DNA: TGTGCCAGCAGTTTAATGGCGGGAGTGGACACCGGGGAGCTGTTTTTT.

The chain is built from TRBV6-5 and TRBJ2-3; 7 nucleotides line up with TRBD2. The CDR3 covers 14 residues. V shed 4 bases and J 0 bases; nucleotides not matched to a gene: 1. Germline lookup yields CDR1 MNHEY and CDR2 SVGAGI. Here the CDR3 reads CASSSAGSTDTQYF. CDR3 in DNA: TGTGCCAGCAGTTCAGCGGGGAGCACAGATACGCAGTATTTT.

The chain carries TRBV3-1 (or the pseudogene TRBV3-2) and TRBJ1-4; tentatively, D is TRBD1 (6 bases). Germline loops: CDR1 LGHDT, CDR2 YNNKEL (reference sequence). V lost 1 base, J lost 5 bases, and 11 bases lay in between. This CDR3 has 15 residues. The CDR3 sequence: CASSQAWDNNEKLFF. The CDR3 DNA reads TGTGCCAGCAGCCAAGCATGGGACAACAATGAAAAACTGTTTTTT.

The chain recombines TRBV7-2 with TRBJ1-5; no firm D call. The CDR3 sequence is 13 residues long. CDR1 SGHTA and CDR2 FQGNSA come from the germline V gene. Deletions cut 1 base from V and 4 bases from J, with 5 bases between. The CDR3 DNA is TGTGCCAGCAGCTTAGTAAATAATCAGCCCCAGCATTTT. Translating it yields CASSLVNNQPQHF.

This clone was counted once. This chain connects TRBV21-1 to TRBJ2-3; TRBD2 was called by the table and not checked on the DNA. TRBV21-1 is designated a pseudogene. This CDR3 contains 11 residues. The CDR3, as DNA: TGTGCCAGCACCTCTCTGGATACGCAGTATTTT. Protein product: CASTSLDTQYF.

V usage is TRBV7-8 and J usage is TRBJ2-7; the D gene is possibly TRBD2 (7 bases). This CDR3 has 17 amino acids. The germline CDR1 and CDR2 sequences are SGHVS and FQNEAQ. The V end lost 4 bases, the J end lost 5 bases, and 24 bases lay between the germline ends. The CDR3: CASSSGVGGLLADEQYF. DNA of the CDR3: TGTGCCAGCAGCTCAGGGGTAGGGGGACTTCTAGCGGACGAGCAGTACTTC.

This clone was seen a handful of times. This chain joins TRBV19 and TRBJ2-1; 7 bases fit TRBD1. CDR3 length: 12 residues. From germline, CDR1 is LNHDA and CDR2 SQIVND (reference sequence). Germline trimming cut 9 bases from V and 5 bases from J; bases unmatched to any gene: 4. In nucleotides, the CDR3 is TGTGCCAGCCGACAGGGCCACAATGAGCAGTTCTTC. Its translation: CASRQGHNEQFF.

The chain links TRBV29-1 to TRBJ2-1; D possibly corresponds to TRBD2 (5 bases). Per germline, CDR1 SQVTM and CDR2 ANQGSEA. The V end lost 4 bases, the J end lost 4 bases, and 14 bases lay between the germline ends. The CDR3 length is 14 residues. CDR3 bases: TGCAGCGTTGTACTGGCGGGCCTTTACAATGAGCAGTTCTTC. Protein: CSVVLAGLYNEQFF.

The chain carries TRBV28 and TRBJ2-3; D unresolved. This CDR3 contains 13 residues. Trimming cost V 8 bases and J 1 base, with 10 bases left between them. Germline CDR1 and CDR2: MDHEN and SYDVKM. In DNA form, the CDR3 reads TGTGCCAGCTATCTCCGGGGCACAGATACGCAGTATTTT. Protein product: CASYLRGTDTQYF.

The V call is TRBV13, the J call TRBJ1-3, with 7 bases identical to TRBD1. The CDR3 length is 16 residues. The trim removed 5 bases at V and 0 bases at J, leaving 7 bases unmatched. Germline V gene data show CDR1 as PRHDT and CDR2 as FYEKMQ (reference sequence). The CDR3 nucleotides are TGTGCCAGCAGCCCAGGGACAGCCTTCTCTGGAAACACCATATATTTT. Amino acid sequence: CASSPGTAFSGNTIYF.

This chain connects TRBV30 to TRBJ2-3; TRBD1 aligns across 7 bases. The V gene's germline CDR1 is GTSNPN and CDR2 SVGIG (reference sequence). Trimming at V came to 5 bases and at J to 5 bases, leaving 7 bases not matched to a gene. The CDR3 runs to 13 residues. The CDR3 region is CAWGDRVVDTQYF. CDR3 in DNA: TGTGCCTGGGGGGACAGAGTCGTAGATACGCAGTATTTT.

The genes are TRBV5-1 and TRBJ1-6, with D possibly TRBD1 on 6 matching bases. This CDR3 comprises 13 residues. CDR1 and CDR2 (germline): SGHRS, YFSETQ. Trimming cost V 3 bases and J 5 bases, with 6 bases left between them. The CDR3 loop reads CASSWTDNSPLHF. The CDR3 coding sequence is TGCGCCAGCAGCTGGACAGATAATTCACCCCTCCACTTT.

The chain recombines TRBV18 with TRBJ2-1; TRBD2 might be the D (7 bases). The CDR3 is 16 residues long. CDR1 and CDR2 (germline): KGHSH, LQKENI. Between the trimmed V and J ends, which lost 6 bases and 0 bases, there was a span of 15 bases. The DNA for the CDR3 is TGTGCCAGCTCCCTAACAAGGGGGGGCTCCTACAATGAGCAGTTCTTC. Amino acids: CASSLTRGGSYNEQFF.

This clone was observed once. The chain uses TRBV19 and TRBJ2-2, with 8 bases that match TRBD2. Looked up from germline, CDR1 is LNHDA and CDR2 is SQIVND (reference sequence). The CDR3 sequence is 15 residues long. V lost 6 bases, J lost 6 bases, and 9 bases stayed unmatched. CDR3 DNA: TGTGCCAGTAGGATACAGGCGGGAGGTGCCGGGGAGCTGTTTTTT. Translation: CASRIQAGGAGELFF.

This clone has just a few counts. V and J are TRBV30 and TRBJ1-2; 7 bases match TRBD1. The CDR3 extends over 13 amino acids. Germline V gives CDR1 GTSNPN, CDR2 SVGIG (reference sequence). Trimming took 6 bases from V and 2 from J; bases not matched to a gene: 6. CDR3 residues: CACEKQGNYGYTF. CDR3 nucleotides: TGTGCCTGTGAAAAACAGGGGAACTATGGCTACACCTTC.

J is TRBJ1-1 and V is TRBV3-1 (or the pseudogene TRBV3-2), with D possibly matching TRBD1 (5 bases). CDR1 is LGHDT, CDR2 YNNKEL, per germline (reference sequence). V was shortened by 3 bases and J by 6 bases, with 14 bases between the two germline ends. The CDR3 consists of 14 residues. The CDR3 nucleotides read TGTGCCAGCAGCCACAGGGCCCCAATACCTGAAGCTTTCTTT. Translation gives CASSHRAPIPEAFF.

The rearrangement links TRBV10-2 to TRBJ2-2; possible D gene TRBD2, 6 bases. Trimming pared 7 bases from V and 1 base from J, leaving 10 bases between. CDR3 length equals 14 residues. The germline V gene has CDR1 WSHSY and CDR2 SAAADI. CDR3 bases: TGCGCCAGCAACCGGCGGGGGAACACCGGGGAGCTGTTTTTT. Amino acid sequence: CASNRRGNTGELFF.

V gene TRBV14 combines with J gene TRBJ1-2, with D possibly TRBD1 on 6 matching bases. CDR3 length equals 15 residues. In germline, CDR1 is SGHDN, CDR2 FVKESK. V was shortened by 0 bases and J by 6 bases, with 14 bases between the two germline ends. The CDR3 protein is CASSQDTYTGNGYTF. CDR3 DNA sequence: TGTGCCAGCAGCCAAGATACCTATACAGGGAATGGCTACACCTTC.

The V and J genes are TRBV28 and TRBJ1-4; 9 bases fit TRBD1. The CDR3 is 17 amino acids. Germline CDR1 is MDHEN and CDR2 is SYDVKM. J gave up 0 bases and V 8 bases, and 10 bases lay outside the gene matches. The CDR3 reads CASFLGQGMTTNEKLFF. The DNA of the CDR3 is TGTGCCAGCTTTCTCGGACAGGGGATGACAACTAATGAAAAACTGTTTTTT.